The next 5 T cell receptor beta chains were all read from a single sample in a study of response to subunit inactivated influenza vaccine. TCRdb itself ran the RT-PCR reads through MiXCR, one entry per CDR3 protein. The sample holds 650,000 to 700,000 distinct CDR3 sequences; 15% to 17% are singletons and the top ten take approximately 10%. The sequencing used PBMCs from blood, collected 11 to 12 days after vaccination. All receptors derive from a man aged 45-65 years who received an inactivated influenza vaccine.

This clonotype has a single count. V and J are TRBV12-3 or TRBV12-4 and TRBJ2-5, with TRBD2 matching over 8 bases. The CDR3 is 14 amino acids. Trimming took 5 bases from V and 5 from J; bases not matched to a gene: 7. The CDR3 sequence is CASSPSGGGETQYF. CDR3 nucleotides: TGTGCCAGCAGTCCAAGCGGGGGAGGGGAGACCCAGTACTTC.

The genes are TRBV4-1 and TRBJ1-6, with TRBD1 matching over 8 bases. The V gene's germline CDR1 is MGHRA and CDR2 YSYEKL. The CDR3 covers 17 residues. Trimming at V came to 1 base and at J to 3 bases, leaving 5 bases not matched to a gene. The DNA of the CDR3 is TGCGCCAGCAGCCAAGCACGGACAGGGAACTATAATTCACCCCTCCACTTT. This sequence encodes CASSQARTGNYNSPLHF.

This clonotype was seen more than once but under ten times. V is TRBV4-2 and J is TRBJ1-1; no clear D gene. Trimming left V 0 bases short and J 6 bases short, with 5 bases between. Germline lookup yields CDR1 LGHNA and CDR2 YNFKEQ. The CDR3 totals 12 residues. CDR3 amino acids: CASSQDSPEAFF. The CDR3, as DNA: TGTGCCAGCAGCCAAGATTCTCCTGAAGCTTTCTTT.

The CDR3 protein is CATSRPGGADTQYF. In DNA form, the CDR3 reads TGTGCCACCAGCAGGCCCGGGGGGGCAGATACGCAGTATTTT. V is TRBV15 and J is TRBJ2-3, with 8 nucleotides matching TRBD2. The germline CDR1 and CDR2 sequences are LNHNV and YYDKDF (reference sequence). CDR3 length equals 14 residues. The trim removed 3 bases at V and 4 bases at J, leaving 3 bases unmatched.

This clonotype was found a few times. CDR3 nucleotide sequence: TGTGCCAGCAGCGGGAACCTAAGAGCGGGGGGCACAGATACGCAGTATTTT. Residues: CASSGNLRAGGTDTQYF. The chain carries TRBV9 and TRBJ2-3; 8 bases line up with TRBD2. After removal of 3 bases from V and 1 base from J, the junction contained 10 bases not matched to a gene. Germline V gives CDR1 SGDLS, CDR2 YYNGEE. There are 17 residues in the CDR3.